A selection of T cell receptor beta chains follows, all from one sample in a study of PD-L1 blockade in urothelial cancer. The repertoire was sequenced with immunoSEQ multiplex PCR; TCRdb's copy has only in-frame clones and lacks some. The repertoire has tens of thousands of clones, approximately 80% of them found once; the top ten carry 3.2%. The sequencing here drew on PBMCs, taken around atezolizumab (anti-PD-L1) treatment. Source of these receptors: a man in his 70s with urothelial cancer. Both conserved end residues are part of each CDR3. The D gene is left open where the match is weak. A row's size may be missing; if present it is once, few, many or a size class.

CDR3aa: CAWSVRRAWETQYF
CDR3nt: TGTGCCTGGAGTGTACGGAGGGCGTGGGAGACCCAGTACTTC
v_gene: TRBV30
j_gene: TRBJ2-5
abundance: -
d_gene: -
len: 14

CDR3aa: CASNTGAGETQYF
CDR3nt: TGTGCCAGTAATACTGGAGCAGGGGAGACCCAGTACTTC
v_gene: TRBV19
j_gene: TRBJ2-5
abundance: -
d_gene: -
len: 13

CDR3aa: CASSYKGGTAEAFF
CDR3nt: TGTGCCAGCAGTTACAAAGGGGGTACGGCTGAAGCTTTCTTT
v_gene: TRBV6-6
j_gene: TRBJ1-1
abundance: few
d_gene: -
len: 14

CDR3aa: CASSSHGTAQNEKLFF
CDR3nt: TGTGCCAGCAGTTCACATGGGACAGCTCAAAATGAAAAACTGTTTTTT
v_gene: TRBV28
j_gene: TRBJ1-4
abundance: -
d_gene: TRBD1
len: 16

CDR3aa: CASTKQGGFAGELFF
CDR3nt: TGTGCCAGCACGAAACAGGGGGGTTTTGCCGGGGAGCTGTTTTTT
v_gene: TRBV2
j_gene: TRBJ2-2
abundance: -
d_gene: TRBD1
len: 15

CDR3aa: CASNPGLAYNEQFF
CDR3nt: TGTGCCAGCAACCCGGGACTAGCTTACAATGAGCAGTTCTTC
v_gene: TRBV27
j_gene: TRBJ2-1
abundance: -
d_gene: TRBD2
len: 14

CDR3aa: CATSLTGIIYEQYF
CDR3nt: TGTGCCACCTCCCTGACAGGAATTATCTACGAGCAGTACTTC
v_gene: TRBV19
j_gene: TRBJ2-7
abundance: -
d_gene: -
len: 14

CDR3aa: CASSVEVGRDNEQFF
CDR3nt: TGTGCCAGCAGCGTAGAAGTGGGTCGGGACAATGAGCAGTTCTTC
v_gene: TRBV9
j_gene: TRBJ2-1
abundance: few
d_gene: -
len: 15

CDR3aa: CASMSRVQDTQYF
CDR3nt: TGTGCCAGCATGTCCAGGGTTCAAGATACGCAGTATTTT
v_gene: TRBV28
j_gene: TRBJ2-3
abundance: -
d_gene: -
len: 13

CDR3aa: CASSWRSGRFRQFF
CDR3nt: TGTGCCAGCAGTTGGAGAAGCGGGAGGTTCCGGCAGTTCTTC
v_gene: TRBV28
j_gene: TRBJ2-1
abundance: -
d_gene: TRBD2
len: 14

CDR3aa: CASSPPKDRWGYTF
CDR3nt: TGTGCCAGCTCACCACCGAAGGACAGGTGGGGCTACACCTTC
v_gene: TRBV18
j_gene: TRBJ1-2
abundance: -
d_gene: TRBD1
len: 14

CDR3aa: CASSLIVNTGELFF
CDR3nt: TGTGCCAGCAGCTTAATAGTGAACACCGGGGAGCTGTTTTTT
v_gene: TRBV7-3
j_gene: TRBJ2-2
abundance: few
d_gene: -
len: 14

CDR3aa: CASSPLGGLNYGYTF
CDR3nt: TGTGCCAGCAGTCCCTTGGGGGGGTTGAACTATGGCTACACCTTC
v_gene: TRBV2
j_gene: TRBJ1-2
abundance: -
d_gene: -
len: 15

CDR3aa: CASSGLAGLAKNIQYF
CDR3nt: TGTGCCAGCAGTGGGCTAGCGGGACTAGCCAAAAACATTCAGTACTTC
v_gene: TRBV28
j_gene: TRBJ2-4
abundance: -
d_gene: TRBD2
len: 16

CDR3aa: CASSEGRETQYF
CDR3nt: TGTGCCAGCAGTGAGGGCCGGGAGACCCAGTACTTC
v_gene: TRBV2
j_gene: TRBJ2-5
abundance: once
d_gene: -
len: 12

CDR3aa: CASTSAQSPYEQYF
CDR3nt: TGTGCCAGCACCTCCGCCCAGTCGCCCTACGAGCAGTACTTC
v_gene: TRBV6-1
j_gene: TRBJ2-7
abundance: -
d_gene: -
len: 14

CDR3aa: CASSVLAGTAGEQYF
CDR3nt: TGTGCCAGTAGCGTCCTAGCGGGAACGGCTGGCGAGCAGTACTTC
v_gene: TRBV19
j_gene: TRBJ2-7
abundance: -
d_gene: TRBD2
len: 15

CDR3aa: CASSLGTGDGYGYTF
CDR3nt: TGTGCCAGTAGCCTAGGGACAGGGGACGGCTATGGCTACACCTTC
v_gene: TRBV19
j_gene: TRBJ1-2
abundance: -
d_gene: TRBD1
len: 15

CDR3aa: CASSAGHTDTQYF
CDR3nt: TGTGCCAGCTCGGCGGGGCACACAGATACGCAGTATTTT
v_gene: TRBV6-5
j_gene: TRBJ2-3
abundance: -
d_gene: -
len: 13